The source of this T cell receptor (beta chain) is a study of beta chain features in type 1 diabetes. Notes on the study in general: Researchers cautioned that cDNA sequencing could over-represent cells with high TCR expression. TCRB CDR3 length was moderately but significantly reduced in all four CD4+ subsets of Type 1 diabetes patients.

V was cut by 0 bases and J by 4 bases, with 7 bases left in between. Germline V gene sequence: CDR1 SEHNR, CDR2 FQNEAQ (reference sequence). CDR3 length equals 13 residues. Every isolated RNA sample was fully reverse transcribed, so sequencing captured expressed TCRB transcripts. Here immunoSEQ multiplex PCR was the method, and the copy in TCRdb shows in-frame clones only, minus some. The sample holds 400,000 to 550,000 clones, about an eighth seen once. The sample holds a few counts of this clone. Its antigen is as yet unknown. The receptor was derived from a woman aged 18-29 years in good health. Sequences were obtained from naive CD4+ T cells from blood. V usage is TRBV7-9 and J usage is TRBJ2-7, with no clear D. The CDR3 loop is CASSLAPPYEQYF. The CDR3 DNA follows: TGTGCCAGCAGCTTAGCCCCCCCTTACGAGCAGTACTTC.